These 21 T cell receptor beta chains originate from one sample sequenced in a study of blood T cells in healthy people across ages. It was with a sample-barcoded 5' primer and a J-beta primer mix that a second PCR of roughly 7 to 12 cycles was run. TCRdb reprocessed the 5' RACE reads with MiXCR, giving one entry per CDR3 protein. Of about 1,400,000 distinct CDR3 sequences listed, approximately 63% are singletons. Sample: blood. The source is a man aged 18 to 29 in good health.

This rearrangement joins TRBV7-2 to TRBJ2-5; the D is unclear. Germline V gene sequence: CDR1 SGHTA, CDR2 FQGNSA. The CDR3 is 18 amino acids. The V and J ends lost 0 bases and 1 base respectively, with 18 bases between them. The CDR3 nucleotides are TGTGCCAGCAGCTTAGCTCCCGGGTCTGGCAGCTTCCAAGAGACCCAGTACTTC. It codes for CASSLAPGSGSFQETQYF.

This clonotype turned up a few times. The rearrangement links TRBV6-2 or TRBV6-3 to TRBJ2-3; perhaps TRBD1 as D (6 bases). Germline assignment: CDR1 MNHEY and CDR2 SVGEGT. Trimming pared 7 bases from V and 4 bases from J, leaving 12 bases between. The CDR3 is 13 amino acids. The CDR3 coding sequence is TGTGCCAGCAAGGTAGGGGGAGCAGATACGCAGTATTTT. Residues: CASKVGGADTQYF.

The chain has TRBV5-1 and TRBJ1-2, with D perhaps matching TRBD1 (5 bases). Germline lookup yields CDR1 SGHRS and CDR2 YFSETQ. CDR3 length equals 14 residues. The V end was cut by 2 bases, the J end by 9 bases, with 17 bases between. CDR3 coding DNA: TGCGCCAGCAGCTTCGACAGCTCAACTATAAGCTACACCTTC. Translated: CASSFDSSTISYTF.

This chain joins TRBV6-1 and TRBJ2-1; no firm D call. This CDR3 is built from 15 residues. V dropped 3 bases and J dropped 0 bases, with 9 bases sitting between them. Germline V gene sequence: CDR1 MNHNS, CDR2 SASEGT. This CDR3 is CASSDSRSSYNEQFF. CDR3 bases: TGTGCCAGCAGTGATAGCCGGAGCTCCTACAATGAGCAGTTCTTC.

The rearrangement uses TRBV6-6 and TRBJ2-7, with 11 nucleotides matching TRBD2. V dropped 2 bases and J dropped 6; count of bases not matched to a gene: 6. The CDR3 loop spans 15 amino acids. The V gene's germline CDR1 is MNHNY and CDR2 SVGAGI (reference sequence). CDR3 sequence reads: CASSYGGLADAEQYF. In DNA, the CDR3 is TGTGCCAGCAGTTACGGGGGACTAGCGGATGCCGAGCAGTACTTC.

This chain's CDR3 is CASSYATSGGKDEQFF. CDR3 DNA: TGTGCCAGCAGTTACGCGACTAGCGGGGGAAAGGATGAGCAGTTCTTC. The chain recombines TRBV6-6 with TRBJ2-1; TRBD2 matches 12 bases. Germline loops: CDR1 MNHNY, CDR2 SVGAGI (reference sequence). The CDR3 has 16 residues. V lost 2 bases and J lost 8; bases outside the gene matches: 7.

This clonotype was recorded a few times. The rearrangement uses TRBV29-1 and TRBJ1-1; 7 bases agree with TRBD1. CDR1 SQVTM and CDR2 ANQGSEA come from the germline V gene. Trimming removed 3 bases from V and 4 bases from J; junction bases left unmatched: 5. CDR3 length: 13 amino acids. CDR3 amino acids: CSVDRAGGTEAFF. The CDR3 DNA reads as TGCAGCGTTGATCGAGCAGGGGGCACTGAAGCTTTCTTT.

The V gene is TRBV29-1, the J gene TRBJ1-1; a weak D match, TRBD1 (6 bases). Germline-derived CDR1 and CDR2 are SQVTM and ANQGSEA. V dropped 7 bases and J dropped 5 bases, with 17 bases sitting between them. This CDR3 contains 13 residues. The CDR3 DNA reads TGCAGCGGGATACAGGGCGGAGGTACTGAAGCTTTCTTT. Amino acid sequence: CSGIQGGGTEAFF.

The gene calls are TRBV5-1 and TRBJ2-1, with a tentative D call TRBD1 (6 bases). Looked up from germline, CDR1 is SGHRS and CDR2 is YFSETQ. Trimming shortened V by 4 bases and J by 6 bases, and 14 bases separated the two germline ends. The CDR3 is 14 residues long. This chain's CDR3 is CASSPPGQPNEQFF. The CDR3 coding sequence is TGCGCCAGCAGCCCACCTGGACAGCCCAATGAGCAGTTCTTC.

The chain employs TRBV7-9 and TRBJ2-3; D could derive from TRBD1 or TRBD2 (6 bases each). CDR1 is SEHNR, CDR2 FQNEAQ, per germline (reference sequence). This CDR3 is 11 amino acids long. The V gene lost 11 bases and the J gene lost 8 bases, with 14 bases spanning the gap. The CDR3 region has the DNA TGTGCCGGGGTACAGGGAGGTACGCAGTATTTT. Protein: CAGVQGGTQYF.

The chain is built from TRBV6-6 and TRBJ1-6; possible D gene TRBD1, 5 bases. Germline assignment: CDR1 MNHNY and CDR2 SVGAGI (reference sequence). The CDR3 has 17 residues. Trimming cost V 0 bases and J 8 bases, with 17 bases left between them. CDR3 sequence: CASSYSSGGDGDSPLHF. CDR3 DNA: TGTGCCAGCAGTTACTCATCGGGAGGGGATGGGGATTCACCCCTCCACTTT.

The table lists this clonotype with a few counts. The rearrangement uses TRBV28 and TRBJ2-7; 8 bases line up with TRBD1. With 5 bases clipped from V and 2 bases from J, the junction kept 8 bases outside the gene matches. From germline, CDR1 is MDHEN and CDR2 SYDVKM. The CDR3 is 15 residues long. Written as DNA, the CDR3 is TGTGCCAGCAGTCCCCTGGACAGGGTAACCTACGAGCAGTACTTC. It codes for CASSPLDRVTYEQYF.

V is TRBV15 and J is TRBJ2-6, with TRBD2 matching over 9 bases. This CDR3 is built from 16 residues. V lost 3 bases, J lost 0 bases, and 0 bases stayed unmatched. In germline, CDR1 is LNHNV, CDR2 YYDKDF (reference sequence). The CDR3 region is CATSRTSGSGANVLTF. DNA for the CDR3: TGTGCCACCAGCAGGACTAGCGGCTCTGGGGCCAACGTCCTGACTTTC. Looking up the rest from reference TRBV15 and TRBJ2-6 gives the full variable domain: DAMVIQNPRYQVTQFGKPVTLSCSQTLNHNVMYWYQQKSSQAPKLLFHYYDKDFNNEADTPDNFQSRRPNTSFCFLDIRSPGLGDTAMYLCATSRTSGSGANVLTFGAGSRLTVL.

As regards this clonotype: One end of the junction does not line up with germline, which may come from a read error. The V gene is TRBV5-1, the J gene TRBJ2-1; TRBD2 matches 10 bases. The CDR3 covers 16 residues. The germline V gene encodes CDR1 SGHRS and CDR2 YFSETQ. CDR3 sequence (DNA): TGCGCCGGCAGCATAGGGGGACTAGCGCAAAACAATGAGCAGTTCTTC. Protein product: CAGSIGGLAQNNEQFF.

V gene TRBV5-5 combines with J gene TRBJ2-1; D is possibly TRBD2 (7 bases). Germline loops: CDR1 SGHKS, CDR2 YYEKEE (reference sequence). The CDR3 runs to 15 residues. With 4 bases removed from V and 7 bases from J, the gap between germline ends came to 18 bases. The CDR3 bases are TGTGCCAGCAGCCGGGGGGCGGGAGTAAAAAATGAGCAGTTCTTC. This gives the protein CASSRGAGVKNEQFF.

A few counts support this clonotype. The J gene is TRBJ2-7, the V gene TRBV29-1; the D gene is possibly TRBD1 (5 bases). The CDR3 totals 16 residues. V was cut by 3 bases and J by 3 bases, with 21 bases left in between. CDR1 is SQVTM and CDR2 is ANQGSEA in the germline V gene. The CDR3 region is CSVEGQDNRGYYEQYF. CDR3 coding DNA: TGCAGCGTTGAGGGCCAGGACAATAGGGGATACTACGAGCAGTACTTC.

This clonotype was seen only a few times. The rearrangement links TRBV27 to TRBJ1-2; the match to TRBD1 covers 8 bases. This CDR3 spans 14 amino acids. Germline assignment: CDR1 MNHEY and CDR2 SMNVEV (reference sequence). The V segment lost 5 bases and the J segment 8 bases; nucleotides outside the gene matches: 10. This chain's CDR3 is CASSPRDRFRGYTF. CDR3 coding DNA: TGTGCCAGCAGTCCAAGGGACAGGTTCCGCGGCTACACCTTC.

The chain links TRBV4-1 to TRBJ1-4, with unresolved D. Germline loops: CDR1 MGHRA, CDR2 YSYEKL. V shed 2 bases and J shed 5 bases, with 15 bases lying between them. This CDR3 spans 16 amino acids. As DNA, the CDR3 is TGCGCCAGCAGCCAATCAATTATTAGTAGCAATGAAAAACTGTTTTTT. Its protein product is CASSQSIISSNEKLFF.

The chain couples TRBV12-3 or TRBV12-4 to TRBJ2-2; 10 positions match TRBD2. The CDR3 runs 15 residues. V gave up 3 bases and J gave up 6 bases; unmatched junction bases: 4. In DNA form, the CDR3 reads TGTGCCAGCAGTTTCAGAGCGGGAGGGCCCGGGGAGCTGTTTTTT. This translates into CASSFRAGGPGELFF.

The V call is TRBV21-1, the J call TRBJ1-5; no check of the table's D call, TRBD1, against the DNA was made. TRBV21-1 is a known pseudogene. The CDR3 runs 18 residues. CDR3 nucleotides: TGTGCCAGCAGCACTAGGACAGGGGGTCGGAATAGCAATCAGCCCCAGCATTTT. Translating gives CASSTRTGGRNSNQPQHF.

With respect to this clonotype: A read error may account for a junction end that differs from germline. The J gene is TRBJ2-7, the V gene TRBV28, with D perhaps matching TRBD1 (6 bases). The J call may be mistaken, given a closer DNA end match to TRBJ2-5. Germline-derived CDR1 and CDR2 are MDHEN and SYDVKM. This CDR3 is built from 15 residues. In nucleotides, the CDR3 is TGTGCCCGCAGTTCCCAGGGGTCTTTAGGAGAGACCCAGTACTTC. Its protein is CARSSQGSLGETQYF.